This TCR beta chain was retrieved from a study of shared clonotypes between healthy human individuals (dated by TCRdb to about 2020). The study in broad terms: Three men and two women, aged 18 to 49 years, made up the cohort. Per donor, three plates each were used for CD4 naive and CD4 memory, two for CD8 naive, and one for CD8 memory. To estimate repertoire size and how much clonotypes are shared between individuals, the study performed deep sequencing of blood TCR repertoires from a few healthy adults. Different laboratories and diverse techniques were used to prepare libraries and sequence TCR repertoires, to increase sequencing depth and limit assay-specific biases. Each donor's leukapheresis produced roughly between roughly 0.85 and 9.5 billion PBMCs. Paper-wide results and their limitations: Rarefaction of sorted-subset datasets indicated incomplete sequencing despite the large sequencing depth. Pairwise subsampling led to the expectation that sequencing depth would affect the degree of clonotype sharing among donors. When a handful of donors were compared, the shared fraction of clonotypes was around 5% for naive CD4, roughly 3.4% for naive CD8, roughly 2.5% for memory CD4, and 0.3% to 0.5% for memory CD8. Sampling was limited to blood, and TCR repertoires in tissue likely differ from TCR repertoires in blood. Estimated clonotype richness was generally larger for naive than for memory subsets. Compared with non-shared clonotypes, the clonotypes found in all four sorted-subset donors had higher generation probabilities. Because the study included a small number of donors, the genetic and exposure-history diversity represented was limited.

Using the deep immunoSEQ assay, TCR CDR3 regions were amplified from genomic DNA by multiplex PCR. For each cell subset, the extracted genomic DNA was distributed evenly across all wells of several immunoSEQ 96-well plates, and each plate served as one replicate. For sorted subsets, each replicate PCR was loaded with 200 ng genomic DNA, equivalent to 25,000 to 35,000 T cell genomes. Purified libraries were measured with a Qubit 3.0 fluorometer, size-checked on a Bioanalyzer 2100, and measured again with the KAPA Library Quantification kit. Each immunoSEQ 96-well plate was sequenced on its own single-read 150-cycle Illumina NextSeq 550 flow cell. Per the authors' processing: The immunoSEQ output contained only junctional sequences without quality scores, so filtering could not match that applied to full-length reads. Sequences were annotated with PyIR, a Python wrapper for IgBLAST v1.9, and V/J genes and CDR3 were assigned using IMGT germline references. Reads were removed for weak V/J assignments (E-value above 1e-6), missing CDR3, stop codons, out-of-frame junctions, or ambiguous translated residues. V3J clonotypes were defined as sequences sharing an identical inferred V gene, J gene, and CDR3 amino acid sequence. To compute the percentage overlap between repertoires, the number of shared unique clonotypes was divided by the size of the smaller repertoire. Repertoire richness was assessed with RTK rarefaction, the Chao1 estimator, and Recon v2.1 estimates of unobserved clonotypes. Generation probabilities were computed with OLGA for all TCRbeta clonotypes obtained by the gDNA method from four donors. The table comes from immuneACCESS by way of TCRdb, which keeps in-frame sequences with V and J called. Part of the clones is missing from these tables; in studies checked, under half for an unresolved V gene and the rest for unknown reasons. V, J and clone size are those of that table, while D and trimming were read from the DNA. This sample is represented by under 2.5 million clones; around 93% of them were singletons. Together, the top ten hold more than 0.35% of the sample.

The donors were healthy, HIV-negative adults with no recently reported acute infections or vaccinations. Every donor was a Caucasian adult living in Nashville, Tennessee, USA. Magnetic negative selection was used to enrich CD4+ T cells, after which naive cells were positively selected on CD45RA and the negative fraction became the memory subset. Blood was obtained by leukapheresis, after which PBMCs were separated by Ficoll-Histopaque density gradient centrifugation and cryopreserved in liquid nitrogen vapor phase. Analytical flow cytometry was used to check the purity and quantity of each magnetically sorted T cell population. Genomic DNA was isolated from each sorted fraction and quantified by UV absorbance on a Nanodrop 2000c. A word on this clone: No antigen is known for it. Base qualities are not at hand, and no much larger clone is one base apart.

Sequences were obtained from naive CD4+ T cells from PBMCs. Read against the paper, the sample's cell subset or site label means: CD45RA+ positively selected. The TCR sequence derives from a man aged 18-30 years in good health. Some clones in this sample may be carry-over from other donors' samples.

The CDR3 region has the sequence CASSRRPVEAFF. The bases are TGTGCCAGCAGCCGCCGACCTGTTGAAGCTTTCTTT. The receptor chain draws on TRBV11-2 and TRBJ1-1, with no reliable assignment of the D segment. From a lookup of the germline V gene, CDR1 and CDR2 are SGHAT and FQNNGV. V is shortened by 5 bases, J by 7 bases, and the region joining them spans 11 bases. Spanning cysteine to phenylalanine, the CDR3 consists of 12 amino acids. The entry retains the CDR3 DNA only, 36 bases that are in frame from base 1.